These T cell receptor beta chains were read from a single sample in a study of blood T cell repertoires in COVID-19. Generated by immunoSEQ multiplex PCR, the TCRdb table keeps only in-frame clones and is missing some. The table has about 210,000 clones, around 90% seen once; the top ten hold less than 2%. The material sequenced was peripheral blood. The receptors here all came from a man aged 70 or older with acute or convalescent COVID-19. The CDR3 runs from the conserved cysteine through the conserved F or W. The order of the fields is clone size, D gene, J gene, V gene, CDR3 protein, CDR3 DNA. D genes are given only for firm matches. Size is stated for part of the rows, as once, few or many counts, or as a class when the clone is expanded.

-	-	TRBJ2-6	TRBV2	CASSVYPSGANVLTF	TGTGCCAGCAGTGTGTATCCCTCTGGGGCCAACGTCCTGACTTTC
-	-	TRBJ1-5	TRBV20-1	CSASRQVDQPQHF	TGCAGTGCTAGTAGGCAGGTGGATCAGCCCCAGCATTTT
-	-	TRBJ2-1	TRBV11-2	CASSLPAGAYNEQFF	TGTGCCAGCAGCTTACCCGCCGGGGCCTACAATGAGCAGTTCTTC
few	-	TRBJ1-5	TRBV19	CASSIRGADNQPQHF	TGTGCCAGTAGTATCCGGGGGGCGGATAATCAGCCCCAGCATTTT
-	-	TRBJ1-6	TRBV2	CASFSRVGASPLHF	TGTGCCAGCTTCTCCAGGGTCGGTGCTTCACCCCTCCACTTT
-	TRBD1	TRBJ2-1	TRBV7-2	CASRQQGGNEQFF	TGTGCCAGCAGGCAACAGGGGGGCAATGAGCAGTTCTTC
-	TRBD1	TRBJ1-6	TRBV20-1	CSASASGTVNSPLHF	TGCAGTGCTAGTGCCTCAGGGACAGTAAATTCACCCCTCCACTTT
-	TRBD1	TRBJ2-2	TRBV19	CASSVSWGQSNTGELFF	TGTGCCAGTAGTGTCAGCTGGGGACAGAGCAACACCGGGGAGCTGTTTTTT
-	TRBD2	TRBJ2-3	TRBV14	CASSQLAGVADTQYF	TGTGCCAGCAGCCAACTAGCGGGAGTCGCAGATACGCAGTATTTT
-	-	TRBJ1-4	TRBV19	CASTSNEKLFF	TGTGCCAGTACCTCCAATGAAAAACTGTTTTTT
-	-	TRBJ1-5	TRBV6-5	CASSYLQGRQPQHF	TGTGCCAGCAGTTATTTGCAGGGTCGCCAGCCCCAGCATTTT
-	TRBD2	TRBJ2-7	TRBV7-9	CASSLPHGRGAYEQYF	TGTGCCAGCAGCTTACCGCACGGGAGGGGAGCCTACGAGCAGTACTTC
-	-	TRBJ1-2	TRBV6-5	CAGGMSGRYGYTF	TGTGCCGGGGGGATGTCAGGGAGGTATGGCTACACCTTC
-	TRBD1	TRBJ1-4	TRBV14	CASSRGQGATNEKLFF	TGTGCCAGCAGCCGCGGACAGGGGGCCACTAATGAAAAACTGTTTTTT
-	-	TRBJ1-4	TRBV30	CASGFPNEKLFF	TGTGCTTCAGGGTTTCCTAATGAAAAACTGTTTTTT
many	-	TRBJ2-4	TRBV19	CASSLSPTSKNIQYF	TGTGCCAGTAGTCTTAGCCCCACTAGCAAAAACATTCAGTACTTC
-	-	TRBJ2-6	TRBV19	CASRGGTAGANVLTF	TGTGCCAGTAGGGGAGGCACAGCGGGGGCCAACGTCCTGACTTTC
-	TRBD2	TRBJ2-3	TRBV5-1	CASSPELAGESDTQYF	TGCGCCAGCAGCCCCGAACTAGCGGGAGAGTCAGATACGCAGTATTTT
-	-	TRBJ2-7	TRBV7-3	CASSPQGAVPYEQYF	TGTGCCAGCAGCCCACAGGGTGCGGTGCCCTACGAGCAGTACTTC
-	-	TRBJ2-3	TRBV4-2	CASSQAQGSTDTQYF	TGTGCCAGCAGCCAAGCACAGGGAAGCACAGATACGCAGTATTTT
-	-	TRBJ1-1	TRBV18	CASSPYGGGGPMNTEAFF	TGTGCCAGCTCACCTTATGGTGGGGGGGGTCCGATGAACACTGAAGCTTTCTTT
-	TRBD2	TRBJ2-2	TRBV9	CASSVSGTTSGELFF	TGTGCCAGCAGCGTTAGCGGGACGACCTCCGGGGAGCTGTTTTTT
-	-	TRBJ2-7	TRBV7-9	CASSDAWAYSYEQYF	TGTGCCAGCAGCGATGCGTGGGCCTACTCCTACGAGCAGTACTTC
-	TRBD1	TRBJ2-1	TRBV5-1	CASSSILGTAHNEQFF	TGCGCCAGCAGCTCAATCCTTGGGACAGCACACAATGAGCAGTTCTTC
-	-	TRBJ2-1	TRBV15	CATSREQPPSNEQFF	TGTGCCACCAGCAGAGAACAGCCTCCGTCCAATGAGCAGTTCTTC
-	-	TRBJ1-5	TRBV6-5	CASSKRGESNQPQHF	TGTGCCAGCAGTAAAAGGGGCGAAAGCAATCAGCCCCAGCATTTT
-	-	TRBJ1-2	TRBV4-1	CASSPSPGQNYGYTF	TGCGCCAGCAGCCCCTCCCCGGGACAAAACTATGGCTACACCTTC
few	TRBD2	TRBJ2-1	TRBV5-1	CASSLWSGRSNEQFF	TGCGCCAGCAGCCTATGGAGCGGGAGATCCAATGAGCAGTTCTTC
-	-	TRBJ2-7	TRBV7-3	CASSLTPGVGVNEQYF	TGTGCCAGCAGCTTGACACCCGGGGTGGGTGTGAACGAGCAGTACTTC
-	-	TRBJ1-2	TRBV12-3/TRBV12-4	CASSAGFRDYTF	TGTGCCAGCAGTGCAGGGTTCCGAGACTACACCTTC
-	TRBD1	TRBJ1-1	TRBV6-6	CASRTNQGAACGF	TGTGCCAGCAGGACGAACCAGGGGGCCGCCTGTGGATTT
-	-	TRBJ1-1	TRBV5-6	CASSLVGRGTEAFF	TGTGCCAGCAGCTTGGTGGGCAGGGGCACTGAAGCTTTCTTT
-	-	TRBJ1-5	TRBV2	CASSTTGRGVSNQPQHF	TGTGCCAGCAGTACAACAGGGAGAGGAGTTAGCAATCAGCCCCAGCATTTT
-	TRBD1	TRBJ2-7	TRBV15	CATSLGGKAYEQYF	TGTGCCACCAGCTTAGGGGGCAAGGCCTACGAGCAGTACTTC
-	TRBD1	TRBJ2-3	TRBV30	CAWSPGGITDTQYF	TGTGCCTGGTCCCCAGGGGGCATCACAGATACGCAGTATTTT
-	-	TRBJ2-3	TRBV18	CASSPGGVGTDTQYF	TGTGCCAGCTCTCCAGGCGGAGTCGGCACAGATACGCAGTATTTT
-	-	TRBJ1-6	TRBV19	CASRESGTPSPLHF	TGTGCCAGTAGGGAGTCCGGGACTCCTTCACCCCTCCACTTT